The sequence of this T cell receptor beta chain was determined in a study of T cell responses to AZD1222 COVID-19 vaccine. Study-wide results and caveats: Spike-specific TCRs gained breadth and depth after people received two AZD1222 doses.

This clone was recorded once. Its specificity is unknown. With V trimmed by 2 bases and J by 3 bases, 0 bases remained unmatched. CDR3 length equals 14 residues. Per the germline V gene, CDR1 is MNHEY and CDR2 is SVGAGI. Profiled with immunoSEQ multiplex PCR; TCRdb holds only in-frame clones, not every one. The sample shows approximately 150,000 clones, roughly nine tenths of them seen only once. The gene calls are TRBV6-5 and TRBJ1-2; the match to TRBD1 covers 10 bases. The clonotype originates from an adult who received the AZD1222 COVID-19 vaccine. The material was peripheral blood, obtained 28 days after the second AZD1222 dose. CDR3 protein: CASSYGQGDYGYTF. The CDR3 DNA follows: TGTGCCAGCAGTTACGGACAGGGGGACTATGGCTACACCTTC.